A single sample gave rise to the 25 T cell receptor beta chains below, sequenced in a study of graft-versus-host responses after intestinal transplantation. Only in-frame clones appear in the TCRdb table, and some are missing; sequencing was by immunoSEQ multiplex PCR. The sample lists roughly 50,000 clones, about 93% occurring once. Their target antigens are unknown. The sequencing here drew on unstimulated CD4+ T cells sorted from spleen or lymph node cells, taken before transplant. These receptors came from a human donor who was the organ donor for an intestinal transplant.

The CDR3 DNA follows: TGTGCCAGCACGGACACCGGACGGCCCCAGCATTTT. Translated: CASTDTGRPQHF. The V and J genes are TRBV2 and TRBJ1-5, with a possible D match to TRBD1 (5 bases). The length of the CDR3 is 12 residues. CDR1 and CDR2 (germline): SNHLY, FYNNEI. The V and J ends lost 7 bases and 9 bases respectively, with 13 bases between them.

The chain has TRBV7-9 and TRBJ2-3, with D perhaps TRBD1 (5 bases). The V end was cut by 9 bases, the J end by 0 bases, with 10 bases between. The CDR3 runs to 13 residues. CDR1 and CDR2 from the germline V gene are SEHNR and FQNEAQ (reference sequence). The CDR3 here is CASKAGSTDTQYF. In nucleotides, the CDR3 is TGTGCCAGTAAAGCAGGGAGCACAGATACGCAGTATTTT. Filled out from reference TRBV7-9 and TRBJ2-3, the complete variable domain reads DTGVSQNPRHKITKRGQNVTFRCDPISEHNRLYWYRQTLGQGPEFLTYFQNEAQLEKSRLLSDRFSAERPKGSFSTLEIQRTEQGDSAMYLCASKAGSTDTQYFGPGTRLTVL.

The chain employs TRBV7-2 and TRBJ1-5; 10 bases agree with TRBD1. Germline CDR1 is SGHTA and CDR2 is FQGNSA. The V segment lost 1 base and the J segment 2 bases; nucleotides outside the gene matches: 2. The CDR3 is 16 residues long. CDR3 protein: CASSLVGTGGNQPQHF. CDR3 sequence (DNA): TGTGCCAGCAGCTTAGTCGGGACAGGGGGCAATCAGCCCCAGCATTTT.

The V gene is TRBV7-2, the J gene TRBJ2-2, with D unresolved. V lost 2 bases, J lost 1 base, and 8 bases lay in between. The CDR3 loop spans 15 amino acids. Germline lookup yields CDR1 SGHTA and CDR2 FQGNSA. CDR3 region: CASSLSAVNTGELFF. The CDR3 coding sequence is TGTGCCAGCAGCTTATCCGCGGTGAACACCGGGGAGCTGTTTTTT.

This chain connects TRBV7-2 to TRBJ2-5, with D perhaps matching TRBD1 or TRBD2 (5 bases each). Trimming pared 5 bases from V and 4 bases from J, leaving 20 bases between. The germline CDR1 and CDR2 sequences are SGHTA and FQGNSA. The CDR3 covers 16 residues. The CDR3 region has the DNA TGTGCCAGCAGCGCTGGGGCAGTGGGAGCCACAGAGACCCAGTACTTC. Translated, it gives CASSAGAVGATETQYF.

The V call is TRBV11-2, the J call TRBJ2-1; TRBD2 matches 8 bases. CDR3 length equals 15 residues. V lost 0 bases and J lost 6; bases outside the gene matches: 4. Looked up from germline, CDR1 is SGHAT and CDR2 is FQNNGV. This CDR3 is CASSLDGRAFNEQFF. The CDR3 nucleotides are TGTGCCAGCAGCTTAGACGGGAGGGCCTTCAATGAGCAGTTCTTC.

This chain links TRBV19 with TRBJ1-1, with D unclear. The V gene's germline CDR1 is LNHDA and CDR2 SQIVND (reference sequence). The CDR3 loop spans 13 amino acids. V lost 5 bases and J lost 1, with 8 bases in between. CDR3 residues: CASSWAANTEAFF. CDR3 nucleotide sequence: TGTGCCAGTAGTTGGGCAGCGAACACTGAAGCTTTCTTT.

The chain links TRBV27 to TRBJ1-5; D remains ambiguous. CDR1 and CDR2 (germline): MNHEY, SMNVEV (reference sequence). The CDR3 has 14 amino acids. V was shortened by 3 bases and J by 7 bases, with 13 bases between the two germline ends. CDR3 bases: TGTGCCAGCAGTTTCCGGGGTTCTGGACAGCCCCAGCATTTT. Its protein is CASSFRGSGQPQHF.

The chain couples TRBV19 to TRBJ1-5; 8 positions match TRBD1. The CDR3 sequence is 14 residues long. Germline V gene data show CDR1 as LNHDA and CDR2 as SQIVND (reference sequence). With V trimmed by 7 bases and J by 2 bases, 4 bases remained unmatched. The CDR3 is CASTSTGGNQPQHF. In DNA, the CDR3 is TGTGCCAGTACCTCGACAGGGGGCAATCAGCCCCAGCATTTT.

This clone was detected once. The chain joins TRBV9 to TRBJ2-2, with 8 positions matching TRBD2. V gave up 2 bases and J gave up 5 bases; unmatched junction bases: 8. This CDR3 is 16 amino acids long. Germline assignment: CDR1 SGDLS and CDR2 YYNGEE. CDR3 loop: CASSVREGRGTGELFF. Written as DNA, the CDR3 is TGTGCCAGCAGCGTCCGGGAGGGCCGGGGAACCGGGGAGCTGTTTTTT. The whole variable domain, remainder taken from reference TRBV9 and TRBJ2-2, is DSGVTQTPKHLITATGQRVTLRCSPRSGDLSVYWYQQSLDQGLQFLIQYYNGEERAKGNILERFSAQQFPDLHSELNLSSLELGDSALYFCASSVREGRGTGELFFGEGSRLTVL.

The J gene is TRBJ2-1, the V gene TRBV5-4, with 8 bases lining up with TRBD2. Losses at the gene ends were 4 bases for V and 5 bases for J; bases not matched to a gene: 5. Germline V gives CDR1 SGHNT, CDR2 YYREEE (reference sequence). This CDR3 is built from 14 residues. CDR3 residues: CASSEGLDHNEQFF. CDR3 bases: TGTGCCAGCAGCGAGGGACTAGACCACAATGAGCAGTTCTTC.

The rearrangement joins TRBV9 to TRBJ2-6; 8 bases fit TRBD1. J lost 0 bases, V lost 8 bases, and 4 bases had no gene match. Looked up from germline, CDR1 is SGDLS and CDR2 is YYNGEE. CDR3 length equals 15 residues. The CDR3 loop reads CASCRGHSGANVLTF. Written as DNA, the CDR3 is TGTGCCAGTTGCAGGGGGCACTCTGGGGCCAACGTCCTGACTTTC.

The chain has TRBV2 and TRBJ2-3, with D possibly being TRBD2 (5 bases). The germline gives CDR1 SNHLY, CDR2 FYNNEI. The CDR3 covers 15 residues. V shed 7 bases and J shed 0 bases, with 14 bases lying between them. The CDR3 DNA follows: TGTGCCAGCAATAGGGAGCTGCTTAGCACAGATACGCAGTATTTT. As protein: CASNRELLSTDTQYF.

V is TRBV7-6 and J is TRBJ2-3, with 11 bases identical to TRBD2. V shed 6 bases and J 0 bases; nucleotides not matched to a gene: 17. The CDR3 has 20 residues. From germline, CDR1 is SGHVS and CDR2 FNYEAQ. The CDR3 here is CASRRGIGSGRALSTDTQYF. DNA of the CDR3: TGTGCCAGCAGGAGGGGGATCGGTAGCGGGAGGGCCCTTAGCACAGATACGCAGTATTTT.

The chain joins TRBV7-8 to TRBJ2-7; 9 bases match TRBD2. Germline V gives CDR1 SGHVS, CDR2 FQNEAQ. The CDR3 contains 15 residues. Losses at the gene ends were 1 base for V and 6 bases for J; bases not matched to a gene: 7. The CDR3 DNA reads TGTGCCAGCAGCTTAGGAGGGGTAGCGGGAGTCGAGCAGTACTTC. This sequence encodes CASSLGGVAGVEQYF.

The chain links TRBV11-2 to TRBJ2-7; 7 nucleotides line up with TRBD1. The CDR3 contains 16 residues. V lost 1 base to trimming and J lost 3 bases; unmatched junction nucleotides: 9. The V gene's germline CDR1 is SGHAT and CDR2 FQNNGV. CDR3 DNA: TGTGCCAGCAGCTTAGCATTCGGACAGGACCACTACGAGCAGTACTTC. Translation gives CASSLAFGQDHYEQYF.

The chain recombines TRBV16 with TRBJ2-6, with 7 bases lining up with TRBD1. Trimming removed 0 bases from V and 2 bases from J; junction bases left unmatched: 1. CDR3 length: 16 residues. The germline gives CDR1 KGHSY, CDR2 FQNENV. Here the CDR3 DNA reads TGTGCCAGCAGCCAATCTCAGGGGGCTGGGGCCAACGTCCTGACTTTC. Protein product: CASSQSQGAGANVLTF.

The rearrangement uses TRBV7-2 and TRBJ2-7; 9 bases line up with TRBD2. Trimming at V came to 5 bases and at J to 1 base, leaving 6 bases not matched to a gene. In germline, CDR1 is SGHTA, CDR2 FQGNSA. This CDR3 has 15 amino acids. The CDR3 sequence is CASSISGSVSYEQYF. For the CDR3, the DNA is TGTGCCAGCAGCATTAGCGGGAGTGTGTCCTACGAGCAGTACTTC.

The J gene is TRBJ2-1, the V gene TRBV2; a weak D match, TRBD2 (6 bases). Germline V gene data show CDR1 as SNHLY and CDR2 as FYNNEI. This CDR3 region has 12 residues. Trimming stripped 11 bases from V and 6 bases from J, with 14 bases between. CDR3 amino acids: CAGGVAANEQFF. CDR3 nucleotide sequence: TGTGCCGGCGGGGTGGCAGCCAATGAGCAGTTCTTC.

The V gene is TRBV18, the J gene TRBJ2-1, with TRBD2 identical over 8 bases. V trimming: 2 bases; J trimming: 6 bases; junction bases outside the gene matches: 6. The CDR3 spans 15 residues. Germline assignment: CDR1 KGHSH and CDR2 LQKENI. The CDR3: CASSPGAGGLNEQFF. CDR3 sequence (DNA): TGTGCCAGCTCACCAGGGGCGGGGGGACTCAATGAGCAGTTCTTC. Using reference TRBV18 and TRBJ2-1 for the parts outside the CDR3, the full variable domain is NAGVMQNPRHLVRRRGQEARLRCSPMKGHSHVYWYRQLPEEGLKFMVYLQKENIIDESGMPKERFSAEFPKEGPSILRIQQVVRGDSAAYFCASSPGAGGLNEQFFGPGTRLTVL.

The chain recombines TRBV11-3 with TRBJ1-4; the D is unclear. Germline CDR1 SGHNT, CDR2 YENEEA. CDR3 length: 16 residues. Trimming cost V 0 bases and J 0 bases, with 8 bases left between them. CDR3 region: CASSLDGPATNEKLFF. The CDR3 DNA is TGTGCCAGCAGCTTAGATGGGCCTGCAACTAATGAAAAACTGTTTTTT.

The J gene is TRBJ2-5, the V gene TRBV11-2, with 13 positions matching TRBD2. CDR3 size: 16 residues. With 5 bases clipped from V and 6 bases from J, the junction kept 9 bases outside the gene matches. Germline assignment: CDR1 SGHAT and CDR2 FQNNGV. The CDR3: CASSPPWTSGSKTQYF. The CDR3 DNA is TGTGCCAGCAGCCCCCCCTGGACTAGCGGGAGCAAGACCCAGTACTTC.

CDR3 DNA sequence: TGTGCCAGCAGTTTTATGGACAGGGGACGGGATACGCAGTATTTT. Protein product: CASSFMDRGRDTQYF. The chain combines TRBV27 with TRBJ2-3, with TRBD1 matching over 9 bases. With V trimmed by 3 bases and J by 6 bases, 7 bases remained unmatched. The CDR3 extends over 15 amino acids. Germline assignment: CDR1 MNHEY and CDR2 SMNVEV (reference sequence).

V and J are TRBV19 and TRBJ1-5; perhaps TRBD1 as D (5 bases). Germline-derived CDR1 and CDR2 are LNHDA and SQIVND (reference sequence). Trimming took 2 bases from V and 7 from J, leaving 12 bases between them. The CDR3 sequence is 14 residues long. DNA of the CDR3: TGTGCCAGTAGTATACCCGGGGGAGGACAGCCCCAGCATTTT. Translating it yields CASSIPGGGQPQHF.

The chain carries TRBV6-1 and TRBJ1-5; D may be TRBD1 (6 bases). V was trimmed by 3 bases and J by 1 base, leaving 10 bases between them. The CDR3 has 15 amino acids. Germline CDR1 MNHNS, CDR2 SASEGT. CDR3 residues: CASSDTGRSNQPQHF. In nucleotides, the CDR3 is TGTGCCAGCAGTGATACAGGGAGGAGCAATCAGCCCCAGCATTTT.